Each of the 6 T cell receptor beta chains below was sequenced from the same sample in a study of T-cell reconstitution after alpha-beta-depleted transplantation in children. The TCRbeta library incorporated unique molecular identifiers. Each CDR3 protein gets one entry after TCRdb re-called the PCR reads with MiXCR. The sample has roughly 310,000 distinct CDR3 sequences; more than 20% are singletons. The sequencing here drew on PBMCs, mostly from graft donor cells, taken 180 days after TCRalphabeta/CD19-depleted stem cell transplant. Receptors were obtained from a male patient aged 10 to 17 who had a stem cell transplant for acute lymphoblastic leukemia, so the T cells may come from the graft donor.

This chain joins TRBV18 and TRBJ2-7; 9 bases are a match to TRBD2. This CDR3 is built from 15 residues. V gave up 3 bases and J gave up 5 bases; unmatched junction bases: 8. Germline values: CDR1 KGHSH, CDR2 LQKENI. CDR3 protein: CASSPMVAGDHEQYF. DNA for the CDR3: TGTGCCAGCTCACCGATGGTAGCGGGAGACCACGAGCAGTACTTC.

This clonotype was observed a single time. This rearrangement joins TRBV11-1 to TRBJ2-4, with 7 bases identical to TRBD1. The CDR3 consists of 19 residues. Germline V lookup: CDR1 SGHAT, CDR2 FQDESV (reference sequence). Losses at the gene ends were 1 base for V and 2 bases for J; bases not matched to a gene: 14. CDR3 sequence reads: CASSLGRDRSPPSKNIQYF. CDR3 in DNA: TGTGCCAGCAGCTTAGGTCGGGACAGATCTCCGCCTTCCAAAAACATTCAGTACTTC.

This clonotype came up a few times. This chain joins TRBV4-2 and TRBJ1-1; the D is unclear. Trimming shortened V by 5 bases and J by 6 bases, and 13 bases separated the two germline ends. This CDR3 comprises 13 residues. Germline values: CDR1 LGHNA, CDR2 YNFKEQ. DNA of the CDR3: TGTGCCAGCAGCTCTTTGGACCGGCCTGAAGCTTTCTTT. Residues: CASSSLDRPEAFF.

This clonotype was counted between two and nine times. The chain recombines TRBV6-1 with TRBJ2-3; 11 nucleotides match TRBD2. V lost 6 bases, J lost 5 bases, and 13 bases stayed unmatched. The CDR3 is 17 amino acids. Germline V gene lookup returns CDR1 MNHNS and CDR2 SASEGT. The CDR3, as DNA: TGTGCCAGCAGCCGGACTAGCGGGCTCCCCATGGGAGATACGCAGTATTTT. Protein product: CASSRTSGLPMGDTQYF.

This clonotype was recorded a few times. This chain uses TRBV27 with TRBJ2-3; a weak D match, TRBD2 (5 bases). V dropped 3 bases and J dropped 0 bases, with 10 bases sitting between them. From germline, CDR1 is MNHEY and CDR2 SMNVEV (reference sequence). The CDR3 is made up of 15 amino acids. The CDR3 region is CASSFSRTSTDTQYF. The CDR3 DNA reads TGTGCCAGCAGTTTCTCCCGGACTAGCACAGATACGCAGTATTTT.

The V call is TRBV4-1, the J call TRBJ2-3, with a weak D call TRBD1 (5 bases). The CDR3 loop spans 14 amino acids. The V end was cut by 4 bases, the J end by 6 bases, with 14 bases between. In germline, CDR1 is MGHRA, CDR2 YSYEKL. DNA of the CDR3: TGCGCCAGCAGCCCAACGACAGCACACGATACGCAGTATTTT. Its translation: CASSPTTAHDTQYF.